A single sample gave rise to the 19 T cell receptor beta chains below, sequenced in a study of blood T cell repertoires in COVID-19. Generated by immunoSEQ multiplex PCR, the TCRdb table keeps only in-frame clones and is missing some. The data hold fewer than 250,000 clones, with about 83% observed a single time. Specimen: peripheral blood. These receptors came from a human donor in a cohort sampled during active COVID-19.

This chain joins TRBV6-5 and TRBJ2-7, with TRBD1 matching 11 bases. The CDR3 runs to 13 residues. The V segment lost 4 bases and the J segment 6 bases; nucleotides outside the gene matches: 2. The V gene's germline CDR1 is MNHEY and CDR2 SVGAGI. In nucleotides, the CDR3 is TGTGCCAGCAGTTTGGGACAGGGGGTCGAGCAGTACTTC. Amino acid sequence: CASSLGQGVEQYF.

The V and J genes are TRBV7-2 and TRBJ2-1; TRBD2 agrees at 10 bases. V dropped 3 bases and J dropped 3; count of bases not matched to a gene: 5. This CDR3 is built from 16 residues. Germline values: CDR1 SGHTA, CDR2 FQGNSA. CDR3 loop: CASSFESSGGYNEQFF. CDR3 bases: TGTGCCAGCAGCTTTGAATCTAGCGGGGGCTACAATGAGCAGTTCTTC.

This chain links TRBV28 with TRBJ2-7; no reliable D call. Trimming left V 5 bases short and J 0 bases short, with 14 bases between. The CDR3 runs 15 residues. From germline, CDR1 is MDHEN and CDR2 SYDVKM. The CDR3 spells CASSPKPPSSYEQYF. CDR3 bases: TGTGCCAGCAGTCCTAAACCCCCGAGCTCCTACGAGCAGTACTTC.

Only a few counts were recorded for this clone. J is TRBJ2-1 and V is TRBV6-5; D perhaps matches TRBD1 (6 bases). Germline V gene data show CDR1 as MNHEY and CDR2 as SVGAGI. Deletions cut 6 bases from V and 5 bases from J, with 14 bases between. The CDR3 has 14 amino acids. CDR3 DNA: TGTGCCAGCAGGGATTCAGGGGTGGACAATGAGCAGTTCTTC. It translates to CASRDSGVDNEQFF.

The chain recombines TRBV5-1 with TRBJ2-6; 11 nucleotides agree with TRBD1. The CDR3 runs to 17 residues. V trimming: 4 bases; J trimming: 0 bases; junction bases outside the gene matches: 3. The germline V gene encodes CDR1 SGHRS and CDR2 YFSETQ. The CDR3 DNA follows: TGCGCCAGCAGCCCGGGACAGGGGGGCTCTGGGGCCAACGTCCTGACTTTC. It is translated as CASSPGQGGSGANVLTF. Together with reference TRBV5-1 and TRBJ2-6, the CDR3 gives the full variable domain: KAGVTQTPRYLIKTRGQQVTLSCSPISGHRSVSWYQQTPGQGLQFLFEYFSETQRNKGNFPGRFSGRQFSNSRSEMNVSTLELGDSALYLCASSPGQGGSGANVLTFGAGSRLTVL.

V usage is TRBV19 and J usage is TRBJ1-6; 7 nucleotides match TRBD1. The CDR3 runs 16 residues. V was clipped by 6 bases and J by 5 bases; unmatched bases: 10. CDR1 and CDR2 from the germline V gene are LNHDA and SQIVND (reference sequence). As DNA, the CDR3 is TGTGCCAGTAGCGCCACATTACAGGGGAATAATTCACCCCTCCACTTT. Protein sequence: CASSATLQGNNSPLHF.

This clone was recorded only once. The chain combines TRBV9 with TRBJ1-4; 9 bases map to TRBD1. Trimming removed 4 bases from V and 6 bases from J; junction bases left unmatched: 4. In germline, CDR1 is SGDLS, CDR2 YYNGEE. CDR3 length equals 14 residues. The CDR3 region is CASSSDRGYEKLFF. CDR3 DNA: TGTGCCAGCAGCAGTGACAGGGGGTATGAAAAACTGTTTTTT.

V is TRBV27 and J is TRBJ2-7; TRBD1 matches at 9 bases. Germline CDR1 reads MNHEY; CDR2 reads SMNVEV (reference sequence). The trim removed 6 bases at V and 2 bases at J, leaving 8 bases unmatched. The CDR3 consists of 15 residues. The CDR3 region is CASSQDRGPAYEQYF. The CDR3 region has the DNA TGTGCCAGCAGCCAGGACAGGGGTCCCGCCTACGAGCAGTACTTC.

The V and J genes are TRBV28 and TRBJ2-1; maybe TRBD2 (5 bases). V was cut by 5 bases and J by 0 bases, with 11 bases left in between. There are 15 residues in the CDR3. Germline V CDR1 and CDR2: MDHEN, SYDVKM. The CDR3 reads CASSRSGSSYNEQFF. The CDR3 DNA sequence: TGTGCCAGCAGTAGGTCGGGAAGCTCCTACAATGAGCAGTTCTTC.

This clone was counted once. The chain has TRBV24-1 and TRBJ2-1; D is possibly TRBD2 (5 bases). The V end was cut by 3 bases, the J end by 9 bases, with 11 bases between. The CDR3 runs 13 residues. In germline, CDR1 is KGHDR, CDR2 SFDVKD. The CDR3 reads CATSDGGRGEQFF. The CDR3 DNA sequence: TGTGCCACCAGTGATGGTGGCCGGGGTGAGCAGTTCTTC.

This rearrangement joins TRBV6-5 to TRBJ2-3; tentative D call: TRBD2 (6 bases). CDR1 is MNHEY and CDR2 is SVGAGI in the germline V gene. V shed 9 bases and J shed 3 bases, with 19 bases lying between them. This CDR3 contains 15 residues. CDR3 sequence (DNA): TGTGCCAGTACAAGGTCGGGGGTGGGGACAGATACGCAGTATTTT. Protein: CASTRSGVGTDTQYF.

This chain uses TRBV19 with TRBJ1-1; no firm D call. V was trimmed by 3 bases and J by 3 bases, leaving 8 bases between them. The germline CDR1 and CDR2 sequences are LNHDA and SQIVND (reference sequence). The CDR3 totals 13 residues. In DNA, the CDR3 is TGTGCCAGTAGTATCGGCGGATACACTGAAGCTTTCTTT. It encodes CASSIGGYTEAFF.

This chain links TRBV3-1 (or the pseudogene TRBV3-2) with TRBJ2-5; D gene unclear. The CDR3 runs 13 residues. Germline loops: CDR1 LGHDT, CDR2 YNNKEL (reference sequence). Trimming took off 4 bases at V and 2 bases at J, with 8 bases between the two ends. Written as DNA, the CDR3 is TGTGCCAGCAGCCTCCAACAGCAAGAGACCCAGTACTTC. Its translation is CASSLQQQETQYF.

The rearrangement joins TRBV7-9 to TRBJ1-1, with D possibly TRBD1 on 6 matching bases. Germline assignment: CDR1 SEHNR and CDR2 FQNEAQ (reference sequence). The CDR3 has 14 amino acids. V lost 3 bases and J lost 4, with 12 bases in between. The CDR3 coding sequence is TGTGCCAGCAGCTTGCTAGGGGGGGGCACTGAAGCTTTCTTT. As protein: CASSLLGGGTEAFF.

This chain connects TRBV27 to TRBJ1-2; no clear D gene. The CDR3 extends over 15 amino acids. The germline V gene encodes CDR1 MNHEY and CDR2 SMNVEV (reference sequence). Trimming took 4 bases from V and 0 from J, leaving 12 bases between them. The CDR3 here is CASSSGDIANYGYTF. The CDR3 DNA is TGTGCCAGCAGTTCTGGCGACATAGCTAACTATGGCTACACCTTC.

V and J are TRBV16 and TRBJ2-2, with unresolved D. V was pared by 4 bases and J by 3 bases, with 6 bases between. Germline loops: CDR1 KGHSY, CDR2 FQNENV. This CDR3 comprises 13 residues. The CDR3 loop is CASSPQDTGELFF. The CDR3 bases are TGTGCCAGCAGCCCCCAGGACACCGGGGAGCTGTTTTTT.

The chain combines TRBV11-2 with TRBJ2-3; the D gene is possibly TRBD2 (5 bases). The CDR3 spans 15 residues. Germline V gene sequence: CDR1 SGHAT, CDR2 FQNNGV. Between the trimmed V and J ends, which lost 5 bases and 2 bases, there was a span of 14 bases. The CDR3 here is CASSKDSRSTDTQYF. The CDR3, as DNA: TGTGCCAGCAGCAAGGACTCCAGATCCACAGATACGCAGTATTTT. Full variable domain (remainder filled in from reference TRBV11-2 and TRBJ2-3): EAGVAQSPRYKIIEKRQSVAFWCNPISGHATLYWYQQILGQGPKLLIQFQNNGVVDDSQLPKDRFSAERLKGVDSTLKIQPAKLEDSAVYLCASSKDSRSTDTQYFGPGTRLTVL.

The table lists this clone with a count of one. J is TRBJ2-7 and V is TRBV5-4; 7 bases fit TRBD1. Per the germline V gene, CDR1 is SGHNT and CDR2 is YYREEE (reference sequence). The J segment lost 4 bases and the V segment lost 4 bases, leaving 2 bases of the junction unmatched. The CDR3 runs 12 residues. Written as DNA, the CDR3 is TGTGCCAGCAGCAAACAGGGGTACGAGCAGTACTTC. Translating gives CASSKQGYEQYF.

The chain joins TRBV2 to TRBJ2-1; 7 bases align to TRBD2. The CDR3 runs 15 residues. Germline trimming cut 6 bases from V and 9 bases from J; bases unmatched to any gene: 14. Germline V CDR1 and CDR2: SNHLY, FYNNEI. CDR3 sequence: CASSPREVKMGEQFF. CDR3 bases: TGTGCCAGCAGCCCCCGGGAGGTTAAGATGGGTGAGCAGTTCTTC.